What follows are 2 T cell receptor beta chains derived from one specimen sequenced in a study of blood T cell repertoires in COVID-19. Libraries were prepared by immunoSEQ multiplex PCR; TCRdb keeps only in-frame clonotypes and omits some of them. Among tens of thousands of clones, around 80% were seen once, and the ten largest hold roughly two fifths. The sequenced material came from peripheral blood. The source of these receptors is a human donor in a cohort sampled during active COVID-19.

The CDR3 is CASRERDGRNTEAFF. The CDR3 DNA reads TGTGCCAGCAGGGAGAGGGATGGGCGGAACACTGAAGCTTTCTTT. The genes are TRBV25-1 and TRBJ1-1; D is unclear. V gave up 6 bases and J gave up 1 base, with 15 bases separating them. From germline, CDR1 is MGHDK and CDR2 SYGVNS. CDR3 length: 15 amino acids. Full variable domain (rest looked up from reference TRBV25-1 and TRBJ1-1): EADIYQTPRYLVIGTGKKITLECSQTMGHDKMYWYQQDPGMELHLIHYSYGVNSTEKGDLSSESTVSRIRTEHFPLTLESARPSHTSQYLCASRERDGRNTEAFFGQGTRLTVV.

The chain uses TRBV3-1 (or the pseudogene TRBV3-2) and TRBJ2-3, with a tentative D call TRBD2 (6 bases). Germline CDR1 is LGHDT and CDR2 is YNNKEL (reference sequence). The ends were cut back, 8 bases at V and 0 bases at J, with 12 bases in the middle. The CDR3 sequence is 14 residues long. The CDR3: CASSSGTSTDTQYF. CDR3 in DNA: TGTGCCAGCTCCTCCGGGACTAGCACAGATACGCAGTATTTT.